These 7 T cell receptor beta chains originate from one sample sequenced in a study of T cell repertoires in cytomegalovirus infection. Via MiXCR, TCRdb re-called the reads, giving one row per CDR3 protein. The sample yields almost 500,000 distinct CDR3 sequences, approximately 10% seen once. The sample consisted of PBMCs. The source is a human donor in good health (CMV status not recorded). Some clones in this sample may be carry-over from other donors' samples.

This clonotype appeared many times. The chain joins TRBV11-1 to TRBJ2-2; D uncertain. The V gene's germline CDR1 is SGHAT and CDR2 FQDESV (reference sequence). The CDR3 runs to 17 residues. V lost 1 base and J lost 0, with 12 bases in between. The CDR3 region is CASSLGRASANTGELFF. The CDR3 DNA is TGTGCCAGCAGCTTAGGGAGAGCAAGCGCGAACACCGGGGAGCTGTTTTTT.

The chain links TRBV28 to TRBJ2-7, with 10 positions matching TRBD2. The CDR3 extends over 17 amino acids. V gave up 8 bases and J gave up 1 base; unmatched junction bases: 14. CDR1 is MDHEN, CDR2 SYDVKM, per germline. The CDR3 is CASGYRGLAGGSYEQYF. The CDR3 DNA reads as TGTGCCAGCGGATACCGGGGTTTAGCGGGAGGATCCTACGAGCAGTACTTC.

This clonotype has a count of ten or more. The V gene is TRBV11-2, the J gene TRBJ2-5; 7 nucleotides line up with TRBD1. V gave up 5 bases and J gave up 2 bases; unmatched junction bases: 5. Germline lookup yields CDR1 SGHAT and CDR2 FQNNGV. The CDR3 is 14 amino acids. The CDR3 sequence is CASSTRQGQETQYF. The DNA for the CDR3 is TGTGCCAGCAGCACCCGACAGGGACAAGAGACCCAGTACTTC.

This clonotype was observed a few times. Germline is not matched at one junction end, which may reflect a read error. The DNA of the CDR3 is TGTGCCAGCAGCTTGGAAGGGACAGGGGGCGCAGGAACAGATACGCAGTATTTT. Its translation is CASSLEGTGGAGTDTQYF. The chain couples TRBV5-3 to TRBJ2-3; 12 positions agree with TRBD1. TRBV5-3 is treated as an ORF (open reading frame) with a function not yet certain. This CDR3 has 18 residues.

This clonotype has ten or more counts. V and J are TRBV30 and TRBJ1-5; D uncertain. Germline CDR1 is GTSNPN and CDR2 is SVGIG (reference sequence). The V end was cut by 2 bases, the J end by 6 bases, with 14 bases between. This CDR3 is 14 amino acids long. CDR3 bases: TGTGCCTGGAGTTCAACGGACCGCGGTCAGCCCCAGCATTTT. The encoded protein is CAWSSTDRGQPQHF.

The chain joins TRBV2 to TRBJ1-5; the D gene is possibly TRBD1 (6 bases). With 4 bases removed from V and 6 bases from J, the gap between germline ends came to 10 bases. The CDR3 runs to 13 residues. The germline CDR1 and CDR2 sequences are SNHLY and FYNNEI. The CDR3 DNA follows: TGTGCCAGCAGTGGACAGGATAGTCAGCCCCAGCATTTT. It is translated as CASSGQDSQPQHF.

V usage is TRBV28 and J usage is TRBJ1-1, with D perhaps matching TRBD1 (5 bases). V was shortened by 4 bases and J by 1 base, with 10 bases between the two germline ends. Germline CDR1 MDHEN, CDR2 SYDVKM. This CDR3 has 14 residues. The DNA for the CDR3 is TGTGCCAGCAGTTCCGGGGCCGAGAACACTGAAGCTTTCTTT. It encodes CASSSGAENTEAFF.